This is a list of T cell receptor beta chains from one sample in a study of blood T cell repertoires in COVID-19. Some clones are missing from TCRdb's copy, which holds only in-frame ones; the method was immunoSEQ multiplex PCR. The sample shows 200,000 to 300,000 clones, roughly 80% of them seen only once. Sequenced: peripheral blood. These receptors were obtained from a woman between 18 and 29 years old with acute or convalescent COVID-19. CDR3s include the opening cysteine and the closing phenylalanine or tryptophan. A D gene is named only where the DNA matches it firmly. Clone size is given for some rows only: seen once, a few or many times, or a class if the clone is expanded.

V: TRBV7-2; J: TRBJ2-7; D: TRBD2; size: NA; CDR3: CASSTGLAATYEQYF; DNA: TGTGCCAGCAGCACCGGACTAGCGGCCACCTACGAGCAGTACTTC
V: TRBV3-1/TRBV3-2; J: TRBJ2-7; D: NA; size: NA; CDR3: CASSLDSSYEQYF; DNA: TGTGCCAGCAGCCTTGACAGTTCCTACGAGCAGTACTTC
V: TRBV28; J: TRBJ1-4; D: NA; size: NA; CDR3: CASSPLAWEGANEKLFF; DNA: TGTGCCAGCAGTCCGCTCGCTTGGGAGGGGGCTAATGAAAAACTGTTTTTT
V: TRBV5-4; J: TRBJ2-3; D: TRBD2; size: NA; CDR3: CASSLPPGRGNTDTQYF; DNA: TGTGCCAGCAGCTTGCCCCCCGGGAGGGGCAACACAGATACGCAGTATTTT
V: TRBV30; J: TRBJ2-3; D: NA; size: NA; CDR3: CAWSVQGVDTQYF; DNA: TGTGCCTGGAGTGTACAGGGTGTAGATACGCAGTATTTT
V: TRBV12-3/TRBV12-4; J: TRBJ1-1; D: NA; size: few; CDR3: CASSYGIGEAFF; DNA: TGTGCCAGCAGTTACGGGATAGGTGAAGCTTTCTTT
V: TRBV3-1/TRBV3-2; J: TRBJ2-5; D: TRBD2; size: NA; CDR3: CASSPWTSTETQYF; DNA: TGTGCCAGCAGCCCCTGGACTAGCACAGAGACCCAGTACTTC
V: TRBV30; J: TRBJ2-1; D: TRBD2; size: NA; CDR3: CAWSAGGPYNEQFF; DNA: TGTGCCTGGAGTGCGGGAGGGCCGTACAATGAGCAGTTCTTC
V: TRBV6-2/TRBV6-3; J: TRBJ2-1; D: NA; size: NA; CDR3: CASSYTASLTRGIYNEQFF; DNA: TGTGCCAGCAGTTACACGGCAAGCCTAACGCGCGGGATCTACAATGAGCAGTTCTTC
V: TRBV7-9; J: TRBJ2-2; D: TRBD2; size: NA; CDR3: CASSPGLAVPNTGELFF; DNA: TGTGCCAGCAGCCCCGGACTAGCAGTTCCGAACACCGGGGAGCTGTTTTTT
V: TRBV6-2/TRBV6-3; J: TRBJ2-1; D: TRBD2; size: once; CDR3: CASSPPRWAGGFNEQFF; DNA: TGTGCCAGCAGCCCACCGCGATGGGCGGGAGGGTTCAATGAGCAGTTCTTC
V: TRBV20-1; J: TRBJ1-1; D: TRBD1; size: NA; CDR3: CSAGQGEAFF; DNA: TGCAGTGCGGGACAGGGTGAAGCTTTCTTT
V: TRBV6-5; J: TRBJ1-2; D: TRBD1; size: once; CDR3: CASSRGQTPPHGYTF; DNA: TGTGCCAGCAGCCGGGGACAGACCCCACCCCATGGCTACACCTTC
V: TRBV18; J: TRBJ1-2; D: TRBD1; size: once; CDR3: CASSPTGTAILGGYTF; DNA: TGTGCCAGCTCACCAACCGGGACAGCGATCCTGGGTGGCTACACCTTC
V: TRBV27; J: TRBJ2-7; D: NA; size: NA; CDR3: CASSLGSSIFSYEQYF; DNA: TGTGCCAGCAGTTTAGGGTCTAGCATATTCTCCTACGAGCAGTACTTC
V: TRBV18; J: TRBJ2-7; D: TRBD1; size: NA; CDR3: CASSPPNVIQGLTYEQYF; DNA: TGTGCCAGCTCACCACCGAATGTCATACAGGGGCTTACCTACGAGCAGTACTTC
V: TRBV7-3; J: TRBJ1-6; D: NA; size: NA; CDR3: CASSLTASAKF; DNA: TGTGCCAGCAGCTTAACGGCGTCAGCGAAATTT
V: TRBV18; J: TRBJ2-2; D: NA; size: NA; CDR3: CASSPRSEVTGELFF; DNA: TGTGCCAGCTCACCCCGGTCGGAGGTTACCGGGGAGCTGTTTTTT
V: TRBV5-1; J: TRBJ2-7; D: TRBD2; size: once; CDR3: CASSFGLASSYEQYF; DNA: TGCGCCAGCAGCTTCGGACTAGCGAGTTCCTACGAGCAGTACTTC
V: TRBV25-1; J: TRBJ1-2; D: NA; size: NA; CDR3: CASSEYGGFYGYTF; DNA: TGTGCCAGCAGTGAATATGGGGGGTTCTATGGCTACACCTTC
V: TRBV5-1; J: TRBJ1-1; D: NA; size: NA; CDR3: CASSLTVGTEAFF; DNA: TGCGCCAGCAGCTTGACAGTCGGCACTGAAGCTTTCTTT
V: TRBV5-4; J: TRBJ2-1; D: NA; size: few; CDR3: CASSLDLQGGLVKQFF; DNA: TGTGCCAGCAGCTTGGATTTACAGGGAGGGCTGGTTAAGCAGTTCTTC
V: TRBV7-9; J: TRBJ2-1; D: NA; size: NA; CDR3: CASSYDRPSSYNEQFF; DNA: TGTGCCAGCAGCTATGACAGGCCGAGCTCCTACAATGAGCAGTTCTTC
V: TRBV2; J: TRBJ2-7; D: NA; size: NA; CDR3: CAGILRDKSSYEQYF; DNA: TGTGCCGGGATACTCAGGGACAAGAGCTCCTACGAGCAGTACTTC
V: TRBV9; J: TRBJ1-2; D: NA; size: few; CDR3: CASSAAAFNYGYTF; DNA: TGTGCCAGCAGCGCCGCGGCCTTTAACTATGGCTACACCTTC
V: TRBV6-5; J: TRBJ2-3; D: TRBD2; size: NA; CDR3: CASSYFSGITDTQYF; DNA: TGTGCCAGCAGTTATTTTAGCGGGATCACAGATACGCAGTATTTT
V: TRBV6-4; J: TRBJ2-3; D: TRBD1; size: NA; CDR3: CASSASPGRGQVDTQYF; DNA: TGTGCCAGCAGTGCCTCCCCTGGCAGGGGGCAGGTAGATACGCAGTATTTT
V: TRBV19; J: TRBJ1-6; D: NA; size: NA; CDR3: CASSRSGSYNSPLHF; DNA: TGTGCCAGTAGCCGATCCGGCTCCTATAATTCACCCCTCCACTTT
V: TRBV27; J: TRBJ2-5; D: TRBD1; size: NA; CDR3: CASSLRQGALGETQYF; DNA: TGTGCCAGCAGTCTAAGACAGGGGGCTCTAGGAGAGACCCAGTACTTC
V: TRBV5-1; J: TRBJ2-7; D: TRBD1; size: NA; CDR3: CASSLGQGRYEQYF; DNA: TGCGCCAGCAGCTTGGGACAGGGGAGGTACGAGCAGTACTTC
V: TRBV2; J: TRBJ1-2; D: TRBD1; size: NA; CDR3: CARRLDRDGYGYTF; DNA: TGTGCCAGGAGACTGGACAGGGACGGCTATGGCTACACCTTC
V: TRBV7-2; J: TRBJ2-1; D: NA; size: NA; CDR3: CASITMPDYNEQFF; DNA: TGTGCCAGCATCACCATGCCAGATTACAATGAGCAGTTCTTC
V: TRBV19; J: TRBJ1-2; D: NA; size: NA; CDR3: CASNPRTIIPYGYTF; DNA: TGTGCCAGTAACCCTAGAACTATAATTCCCTATGGCTACACCTTC
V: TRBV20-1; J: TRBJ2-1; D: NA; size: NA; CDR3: CSASRGTSRWDEQFF; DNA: TGCAGTGCTAGTCGGGGTACTAGCAGGTGGGATGAGCAGTTCTTC
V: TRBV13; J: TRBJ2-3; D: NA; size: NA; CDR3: CASSLISGTSTDTQYF; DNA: TGTGCCAGCAGCTTAATTAGCGGAACTAGCACAGATACGCAGTATTTT
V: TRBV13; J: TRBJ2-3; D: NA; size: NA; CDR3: CASSPTGDHTDTQYF; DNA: TGTGCCAGCAGCCCCACGGGGGACCACACAGATACGCAGTATTTT
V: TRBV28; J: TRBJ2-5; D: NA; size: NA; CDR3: CASRVDSQETQYF; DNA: TGTGCCAGCAGGGTAGACAGTCAAGAGACCCAGTACTTC
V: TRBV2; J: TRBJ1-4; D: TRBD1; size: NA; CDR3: CASSGSSGQAILAAEKLFF; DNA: TGTGCCAGCAGTGGTTCGTCGGGACAGGCGATCCTGGCGGCTGAAAAACTGTTTTTT
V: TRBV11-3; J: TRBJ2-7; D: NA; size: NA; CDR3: CASSFPRGRVYEQYF; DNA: TGTGCCAGCAGCTTCCCCAGGGGTCGGGTCTACGAGCAGTACTTC
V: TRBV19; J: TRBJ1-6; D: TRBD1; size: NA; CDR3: CASSPFTGVSSPLHF; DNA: TGTGCCAGTAGCCCGTTCACAGGGGTGAGTTCACCCCTCCACTTT
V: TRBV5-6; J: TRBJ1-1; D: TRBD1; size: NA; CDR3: CASSQGTGLSVGTEAFF; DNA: TGTGCCAGCAGTCAGGGGACAGGGCTAAGTGTGGGGACTGAAGCTTTCTTT
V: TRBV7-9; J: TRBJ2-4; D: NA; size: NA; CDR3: CASTDTRGPEDIQYF; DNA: TGTGCCAGCACCGACACCAGGGGACCGGAGGACATTCAGTACTTC
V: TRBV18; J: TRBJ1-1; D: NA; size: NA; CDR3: CASSANSQGNTEAFF; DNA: TGTGCCAGCTCAGCAAACTCACAGGGTAACACTGAAGCTTTCTTT
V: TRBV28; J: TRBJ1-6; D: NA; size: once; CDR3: CASSHLEDYNSPLHF; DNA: TGTGCCAGCAGCCACCTCGAGGACTATAATTCACCCCTCCACTTT
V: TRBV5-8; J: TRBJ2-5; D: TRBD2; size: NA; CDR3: CASSPGTSGVETQYF; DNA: TGTGCCAGCAGCCCGGGGACTAGCGGGGTAGAGACCCAGTACTTC
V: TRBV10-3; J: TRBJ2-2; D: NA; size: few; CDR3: CAISEWGLTGELFF; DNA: TGTGCCATCAGTGAGTGGGGGCTAACCGGGGAGCTGTTTTTT
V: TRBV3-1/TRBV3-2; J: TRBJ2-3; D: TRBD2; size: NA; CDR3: CASSHIRLAGGFADTQYF; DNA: TGTGCCAGCAGCCATATAAGACTAGCGGGAGGGTTCGCAGATACGCAGTATTTT
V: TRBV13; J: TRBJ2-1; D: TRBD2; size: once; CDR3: CASSPDSGGNEQFF; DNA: TGTGCCAGCAGCCCGGATTCGGGGGGCAATGAGCAGTTCTTC
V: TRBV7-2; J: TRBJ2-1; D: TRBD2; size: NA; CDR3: CASSSSSGRAPYNEQFF; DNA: TGTGCCAGCAGCTCATCTAGCGGGAGGGCCCCCTACAATGAGCAGTTCTTC
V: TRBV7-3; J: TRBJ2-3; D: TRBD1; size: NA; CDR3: CASSVQGSDTQYF; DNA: TGTGCCAGCAGCGTACAGGGGTCAGATACGCAGTATTTT
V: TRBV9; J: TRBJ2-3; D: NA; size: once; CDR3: CASSVATENTDTQYF; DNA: TGTGCCAGCAGCGTAGCGACAGAGAACACAGATACGCAGTATTTT
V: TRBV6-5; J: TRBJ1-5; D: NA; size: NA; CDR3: CASSTGQPNQPQHF; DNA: TGTGCCAGCAGTACCGGACAGCCCAATCAGCCCCAGCATTTT
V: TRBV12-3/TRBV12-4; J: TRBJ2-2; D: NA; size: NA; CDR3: CASRHYTGELFF; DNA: TGTGCCAGCAGACATTACACCGGGGAGCTGTTTTTT